These 32 T cell receptor beta chains share one sample of origin, sequenced in a study of shared clonotypes between healthy human individuals. As defined, naive CD8 cells were CD45RO-negative and positively selected for CCR7, with terminally differentiated effector memory CD45RA+ cells excluded. Profiling relied on immunoSEQ multiplex PCR, and the TCRdb table lists in-frame clones only, not all of them. Counted here are fewer than 1 million clones, roughly 96% occurring once; the ten biggest clones make up less than 0.25%. The sample taken for sequencing was naive CD8+ T cells sorted from blood. The receptors shown here come from a man in his thirties or forties in good health.

This chain connects TRBV10-1 to TRBJ2-2; tentatively, D is TRBD2 (7 bases). Trimming stripped 8 bases from V and 2 bases from J, with 15 bases between. CDR1 and CDR2 from the germline V gene are WNHNN and SYGVQD (reference sequence). The CDR3 loop spans 15 amino acids. The CDR3 region has the DNA TGCGCCAGCCCCTTCAGCGGGACAAACACCGGGGAGCTGTTTTTT. Amino acid sequence: CASPFSGTNTGELFF.

The V call is TRBV27, the J call TRBJ2-7; D is unresolved. With 2 bases removed from V and 4 bases from J, the gap between germline ends came to 9 bases. This CDR3 is built from 13 residues. The V gene's germline CDR1 is MNHEY and CDR2 SMNVEV (reference sequence). The CDR3 sequence: CASSLAPGYEQYF. CDR3 coding DNA: TGTGCCAGCAGTTTAGCTCCAGGATACGAGCAGTACTTC.

The chain is built from TRBV5-1 and TRBJ1-4; tentatively, D is TRBD1 (6 bases). Germline assignment: CDR1 SGHRS and CDR2 YFSETQ. CDR3 length: 15 amino acids. Trimming removed 3 bases from V and 0 bases from J, with 9 bases in between. CDR3: CASSSTGSTNEKLFF. The CDR3 DNA reads TGCGCCAGCAGCTCTACAGGGTCAACTAATGAAAAACTGTTTTTT. The full variable domain, rest sourced from reference TRBV5-1 and TRBJ1-4, is KAGVTQTPRYLIKTRGQQVTLSCSPISGHRSVSWYQQTPGQGLQFLFEYFSETQRNKGNFPGRFSGRQFSNSRSEMNVSTLELGDSALYLCASSSTGSTNEKLFFGSGTQLSVL.

J is TRBJ2-3 and V is TRBV2; D is perhaps TRBD2 (5 bases). The CDR3 loop spans 14 amino acids. Germline V gives CDR1 SNHLY, CDR2 FYNNEI. Trimming left V 8 bases short and J 0 bases short, with 12 bases between. In DNA form, the CDR3 reads TGTGCCAGCCAGCGGCAAACTAGCACAGATACGCAGTATTTT. This sequence encodes CASQRQTSTDTQYF.

The chain links TRBV28 to TRBJ2-7; TRBD2 aligns across 14 bases. After removal of 8 bases from V and 6 bases from J, the junction contained 9 bases not matched to a gene. The germline V gene has CDR1 MDHEN and CDR2 SYDVKM. The CDR3 contains 15 residues. CDR3 sequence (DNA): TGTGCCAGCCTGGGACTAGCGGGAGATCGGCGCGAGCAGTACTTC. Protein: CASLGLAGDRREQYF.

V usage is TRBV27 and J usage is TRBJ2-7, with D possibly being TRBD1 or TRBD2 (5 bases each). Between the trimmed V and J ends, which lost 6 bases and 0 bases, there was a span of 9 bases. CDR3 length: 13 amino acids. Per the germline V gene, CDR1 is MNHEY and CDR2 is SMNVEV (reference sequence). CDR3 DNA: TGTGCCAGCAGCCGAGGGGTCTCCTACGAGCAGTACTTC. Amino acids: CASSRGVSYEQYF.

V gene TRBV5-1 combines with J gene TRBJ2-1; possibly TRBD2 for D (5 bases). V gave up 1 base and J gave up 3 bases, with 17 bases separating them. The CDR3 runs 17 residues. Germline loops: CDR1 SGHRS, CDR2 YFSETQ. This CDR3 is CASSLLGGPANYNEQFF. The CDR3 region has the DNA TGCGCCAGCAGCTTGCTGGGCGGGCCGGCCAACTACAATGAGCAGTTCTTC.

The rearrangement uses TRBV6-5 and TRBJ2-1, with 8 bases identical to TRBD2. Losses at the gene ends were 8 bases for V and 5 bases for J; bases not matched to a gene: 11. From germline, CDR1 is MNHEY and CDR2 SVGAGI. This CDR3 region has 15 residues. CDR3 nucleotide sequence: TGTGCCAGCCGGCCGGGGGGGATAGCTGACAATGAGCAGTTCTTC. Encoded protein: CASRPGGIADNEQFF.

The chain carries TRBV23-1 and TRBJ1-5; 7 nucleotides agree with TRBD1. TRBV23-1 belongs to the ORF category, with a function that is uncertain. This CDR3 contains 20 residues. V lost 4 bases and J lost 5; bases outside the gene matches: 23. The CDR3 loop reads CASSPDRVVQTRELYQPQHF. CDR3 coding DNA: TGCGCCAGCAGTCCCGACAGGGTTGTACAGACGAGGGAGTTGTATCAGCCCCAGCATTTT.

The V gene is TRBV7-8, the J gene TRBJ1-3, with D maybe TRBD1 (5 bases). Germline CDR1 and CDR2: SGHVS and FQNEAQ. The germline V and J ends were trimmed by 5 bases and 0 bases, with 14 bases remaining between them. The length of the CDR3 is 16 residues. The CDR3 here is CASSAGRKSSGNTIYF. CDR3 DNA sequence: TGTGCCAGCAGCGCGGGACGGAAAAGCTCTGGAAACACCATATATTTT. Full variable domain (outside the CDR3, taken from reference TRBV7-8 and TRBJ1-3): GAGVSQSPRYKVAKRGQDVALRCDPISGHVSLFWYQQALGQGPEFLTYFQNEAQLDKSGLPSDRFFAERPEGSVSTLKIQRTQQEDSAVYLCASSAGRKSSGNTIYFGEGSWLTVV.

The chain links TRBV5-1 to TRBJ2-2, with D perhaps TRBD1 (7 bases). The V gene lost 2 bases and the J gene lost 5 bases, with 13 bases spanning the gap. Germline assignment: CDR1 SGHRS and CDR2 YFSETQ. This CDR3 contains 15 residues. CDR3 DNA: TGCGCCAGCAGCTTTAAACAGGGGAGGACCGGGGAGCTGTTTTTT. Amino acid sequence: CASSFKQGRTGELFF.

This CDR3 reads CASSTVGGLGTEAFF. The DNA of the CDR3 is TGCGCCAGCAGCACGGTCGGGGGGCTGGGCACTGAAGCTTTCTTT. V gene TRBV5-1 combines with J gene TRBJ1-1; maybe TRBD1 (6 bases). The CDR3 has 15 amino acids. V gave up 4 bases and J gave up 4 bases, with 17 bases separating them. Germline V gene sequence: CDR1 SGHRS, CDR2 YFSETQ. The whole variable domain, remainder taken from reference TRBV5-1 and TRBJ1-1, is KAGVTQTPRYLIKTRGQQVTLSCSPISGHRSVSWYQQTPGQGLQFLFEYFSETQRNKGNFPGRFSGRQFSNSRSEMNVSTLELGDSALYLCASSTVGGLGTEAFFGQGTRLTVV.

The rearrangement links TRBV28 to TRBJ2-1, with D possibly matching TRBD2 (5 bases). CDR1 is MDHEN, CDR2 SYDVKM, per germline. This CDR3 spans 15 amino acids. The germline V and J ends were trimmed by 3 bases and 7 bases, with 16 bases remaining between them. The DNA of the CDR3 is TGTGCCAGCAGTTTGCGTCCTGGTCGGGAAAATGAGCAGTTCTTC. Translated: CASSLRPGRENEQFF.

The chain is built from TRBV19 and TRBJ1-1; D unresolved. V was pared by 3 bases and J by 3 bases, with 8 bases between. The V gene's germline CDR1 is LNHDA and CDR2 SQIVND (reference sequence). This CDR3 comprises 13 residues. The CDR3 DNA follows: TGTGCCAGTAGTATTATAAGCGACACTGAAGCTTTCTTT. Translated: CASSIISDTEAFF.

This chain links TRBV13 with TRBJ2-5; TRBD2 matches at 8 bases. CDR1 PRHDT and CDR2 FYEKMQ come from the germline V gene (reference sequence). This CDR3 has 15 residues. The junction had 9 bases not matched to a gene; V was cut back by 5 bases and J by 4 bases. CDR3 DNA sequence: TGTGCCAGCAGCGGTGGGTACGGGAGGGTAGAGACCCAGTACTTC. The encoded protein is CASSGGYGRVETQYF.

The chain links TRBV5-1 to TRBJ2-1; tentative D call: TRBD1 (5 bases). This CDR3 region has 16 residues. V was trimmed by 0 bases and J by 10 bases, leaving 20 bases between them. The germline gives CDR1 SGHRS, CDR2 YFSETQ. The CDR3 DNA sequence: TGCGCCAGCAGCTTGGCTCCGGTACAGGACGAGTTCGAGCAGTTCTTC. Residues: CASSLAPVQDEFEQFF. The full variable domain, with the rest looked up from reference TRBV5-1 and TRBJ2-1, is KAGVTQTPRYLIKTRGQQVTLSCSPISGHRSVSWYQQTPGQGLQFLFEYFSETQRNKGNFPGRFSGRQFSNSRSEMNVSTLELGDSALYLCASSLAPVQDEFEQFFGPGTRLTVL.

The V gene is TRBV27, the J gene TRBJ2-1; weak D call: TRBD1 (6 bases). The CDR3 has 13 residues. V dropped 8 bases and J dropped 7 bases, with 15 bases sitting between them. The germline CDR1 and CDR2 sequences are MNHEY and SMNVEV (reference sequence). In DNA, the CDR3 is TGTGCCAGCGGGTGGCTTAGGGGGAATGAGCAGTTCTTC. It is translated as CASGWLRGNEQFF.

This chain's CDR3 is CASSPPNQPYEQYF. As DNA, the CDR3 is TGTGCCAGCAGCCCCCCGAACCAACCCTACGAGCAGTACTTC. The V call is TRBV7-9, the J call TRBJ2-7; no definite D call. There are 14 residues in the CDR3. V was clipped by 5 bases and J by 2 bases, with 13 bases between them. Germline loops: CDR1 SEHNR, CDR2 FQNEAQ (reference sequence).

The V and J genes are TRBV5-1 and TRBJ2-5, with D possibly matching TRBD1 (6 bases). Trimming removed 4 bases from V and 4 bases from J, with 23 bases in between. This CDR3 contains 17 residues. From germline, CDR1 is SGHRS and CDR2 YFSETQ. In DNA form, the CDR3 reads TGCGCCAGCAGCCCCGTCCGGGACACCCTTTTCGGAGAGACCCAGTACTTC. Encoded protein: CASSPVRDTLFGETQYF. Filled out from reference TRBV5-1 and TRBJ2-5, the complete variable domain reads KAGVTQTPRYLIKTRGQQVTLSCSPISGHRSVSWYQQTPGQGLQFLFEYFSETQRNKGNFPGRFSGRQFSNSRSEMNVSTLELGDSALYLCASSPVRDTLFGETQYFGPGTRLLVL.

The genes are TRBV5-5 and TRBJ1-2, with 9 nucleotides matching TRBD1. Looked up from germline, CDR1 is SGHKS and CDR2 is YYEKEE (reference sequence). Trimming took 4 bases from V and 8 from J; bases not matched to a gene: 6. The CDR3 spans 13 residues. CDR3 in amino acids: CASSPRTGDGYTF. The DNA of the CDR3 is TGTGCCAGCAGCCCAAGGACAGGGGACGGCTACACCTTC.

The chain carries TRBV15 and TRBJ2-1; D is tentatively TRBD1 or TRBD2 (5 bases each). Germline V CDR1 and CDR2: LNHNV, YYDKDF (reference sequence). The CDR3 length is 15 residues. V lost 5 bases and J lost 5, with 16 bases in between. The CDR3 coding sequence is TGTGCCACCAGCGCCTACTCTGGGGGACACAATGAGCAGTTCTTC. Its protein product is CATSAYSGGHNEQFF.

CDR3 in amino acids: CASSLGQGLADEQFF. The CDR3 coding sequence is TGCGCCAGCAGCTTGGGTCAGGGGCTCGCCGATGAGCAGTTCTTC. This chain connects TRBV5-1 to TRBJ2-1; TRBD1 might be the D (6 bases). The CDR3 consists of 15 residues. Germline assignment: CDR1 SGHRS and CDR2 YFSETQ. V was cut by 0 bases and J by 8 bases, with 15 bases left in between.

This chain uses TRBV11-2 with TRBJ2-3, with 7 bases matching TRBD1. The CDR3 runs to 15 residues. Germline trimming cut 4 bases from V and 3 bases from J; bases unmatched to any gene: 7. CDR1 is SGHAT, CDR2 FQNNGV, per germline. For the CDR3, the DNA is TGTGCCAGCAGCTGGGGACAGCTTGGGACAGATACGCAGTATTTT. Translation: CASSWGQLGTDTQYF.

The genes are TRBV2 and TRBJ2-7; a weak D match, TRBD1 (5 bases). The germline V and J ends were trimmed by 0 bases and 6 bases, with 15 bases remaining between them. Germline loops: CDR1 SNHLY, CDR2 FYNNEI. This CDR3 spans 15 amino acids. This CDR3 is CASSEAGRAQAEQYF. The CDR3 nucleotides are TGTGCCAGCAGTGAAGCCGGCAGGGCGCAGGCCGAGCAGTACTTC.

The V call is TRBV19, the J call TRBJ2-3; 10 bases fit TRBD2. Germline assignment: CDR1 LNHDA and CDR2 SQIVND (reference sequence). V shed 3 bases, J shed 3 bases, and the junction held 6 bases outside the gene matches. The CDR3 is 16 residues long. CDR3 sequence (DNA): TGTGCCAGTAGTATTGTCGTAGCGGGAGGTACAGATACGCAGTATTTT. Protein: CASSIVVAGGTDTQYF.

The V and J genes are TRBV6-1 and TRBJ2-1, with 11 bases identical to TRBD2. This CDR3 spans 17 amino acids. The trim removed 4 bases at V and 0 bases at J, leaving 5 bases unmatched. Germline CDR1 reads MNHNS; CDR2 reads SASEGT. The CDR3 is CASSGISGRVSYNEQFF. CDR3 DNA sequence: TGTGCCAGCAGTGGGATTAGCGGGAGGGTCTCCTACAATGAGCAGTTCTTC.

As concerns this clone: This CDR3 is also generated by other DNA sequences in the sample. V gene TRBV19 combines with J gene TRBJ2-7; TRBD1 matches at 8 bases. CDR1 and CDR2 from the germline V gene are LNHDA and SQIVND (reference sequence). The CDR3 is 13 amino acids. V shed 4 bases and J 4 bases; nucleotides not matched to a gene: 3. CDR3 protein: CASSTGTGYEQYF. The CDR3 DNA reads TGTGCCAGTAGTACCGGGACAGGATACGAGCAGTACTTC. Supplemented by reference TRBV19 and TRBJ2-7, the full variable domain reads DGGITQSPKYLFRKEGQNVTLSCEQNLNHDAMYWYRQDPGQGLRLIYYSQIVNDFQKGDIAEGYSVSREKKESFPLTVTSAQKNPTAFYLCASSTGTGYEQYFGPGTRLTVT.

The rearrangement links TRBV5-1 to TRBJ2-1; D remains unclear. This CDR3 has 17 amino acids. The V and J ends lost 3 bases and 2 bases respectively, with 18 bases between them. Germline CDR1 reads SGHRS; CDR2 reads YFSETQ. CDR3 bases: TGCGCCAGCAGCTCCCGGGTTGCGGTAGGTCCCTACAATGAGCAGTTCTTC. Protein: CASSSRVAVGPYNEQFF.

The chain has TRBV7-9 and TRBJ1-2, with a tentative D call TRBD1 (6 bases). V lost 0 bases, J lost 3 bases, and 11 bases lay in between. The CDR3 is made up of 15 amino acids. From germline, CDR1 is SEHNR and CDR2 FQNEAQ (reference sequence). DNA for the CDR3: TGTGCCAGCAGCTTAGCGCGACAGGCCCACTATGGCTACACCTTC. The encoded protein is CASSLARQAHYGYTF.

In DNA form, the CDR3 reads TGTGCCAGCAGCATGGGGAGATCCTACGAGCAGTACTTC. This sequence encodes CASSMGRSYEQYF. V gene TRBV11-2 combines with J gene TRBJ2-7; D is possibly TRBD2 (5 bases). V gave up 5 bases and J gave up 1 base, with 9 bases separating them. The V gene's germline CDR1 is SGHAT and CDR2 FQNNGV. The CDR3 covers 13 residues.

The rearrangement joins TRBV5-1 to TRBJ2-7; D call uncertain. CDR1 and CDR2 from the germline V gene are SGHRS and YFSETQ. Trimming cost V 0 bases and J 6 bases, with 16 bases left between them. The CDR3 totals 15 residues. The CDR3 loop is CASSLEVYSTGEQYF. In DNA, the CDR3 is TGCGCCAGCAGCTTGGAAGTATACTCGACGGGCGAGCAGTACTTC. Full variable domain (remainder filled in from reference TRBV5-1 and TRBJ2-7): KAGVTQTPRYLIKTRGQQVTLSCSPISGHRSVSWYQQTPGQGLQFLFEYFSETQRNKGNFPGRFSGRQFSNSRSEMNVSTLELGDSALYLCASSLEVYSTGEQYFGPGTRLTVT.

The rearrangement links TRBV28 to TRBJ2-6, with 11 bases lining up with TRBD2. This CDR3 has 20 amino acids. Looked up from germline, CDR1 is MDHEN and CDR2 is SYDVKM. With V trimmed by 6 bases and J by 0 bases, 13 bases remained unmatched. CDR3 protein: CASSSTTSGTSYSGANVLTF. Written as DNA, the CDR3 is TGTGCCAGCAGCTCCACGACTAGCGGGACCTCTTACTCTGGGGCCAACGTCCTGACTTTC.